This T cell receptor (beta chain) was sequenced during a study of identical twins. Study-level findings and limits: Out-of-frame alpha sequences common to twins were enriched for low generation probability.

TCRdb re-analysed the 5' RACE reads in MiXCR, keeping a single row per CDR3 protein. The profile shows around 490,000 distinct CDR3 sequences, 13% to 15% of them singletons. The V and J ends lost 4 bases and 4 bases, in that order; junction bases with no gene match: 4. In germline, CDR1 is SNHLY, CDR2 FYNNEI. CDR3 length: 14 residues. On this clonotype itself: Its target is not known.

This sample was also put to use in a study of yellow fever vaccine responses in identical twins.

V and J are TRBV2 and TRBJ1-1; 9 nucleotides agree with TRBD1. The receptor's source is a woman aged 18-35 years in good health. Sequences were obtained from CD4+ T cells sorted from blood. Here the CDR3 reads CASSARQGGTEAFF. The DNA of the CDR3 is TGTGCCAGCAGTGCCCGACAGGGGGGCACTGAAGCTTTCTTT.